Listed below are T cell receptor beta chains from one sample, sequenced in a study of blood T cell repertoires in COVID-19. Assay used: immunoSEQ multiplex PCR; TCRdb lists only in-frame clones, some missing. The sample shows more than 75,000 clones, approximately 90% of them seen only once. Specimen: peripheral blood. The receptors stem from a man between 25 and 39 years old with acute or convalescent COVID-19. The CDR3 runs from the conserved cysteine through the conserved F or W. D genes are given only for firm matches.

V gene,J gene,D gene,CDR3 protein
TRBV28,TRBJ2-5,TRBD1,CASSPAGTGGLETQYF
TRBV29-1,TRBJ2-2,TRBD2,CSVAGPRGTGELFF
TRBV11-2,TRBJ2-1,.,CASSSLELYNEQFF
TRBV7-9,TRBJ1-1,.,CASSLAGRKNTEAFF
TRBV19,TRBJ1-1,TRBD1,CASSKGAVNTEAFF
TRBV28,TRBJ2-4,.,CASSGEVDIQYF
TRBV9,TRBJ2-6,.,CASSLDSSRTQSGANVLTF
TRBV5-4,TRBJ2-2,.,CASSLPEGAQTGELFF
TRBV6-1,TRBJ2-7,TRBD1,CASSDRGQGPYEQYF
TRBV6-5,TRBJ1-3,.,CASSYDRREGNTIYF
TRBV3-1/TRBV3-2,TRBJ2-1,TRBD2,CASSGTSGYNEQFF
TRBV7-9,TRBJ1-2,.,CASSLSGLQGTYGYTF
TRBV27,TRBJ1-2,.,CASSLSRNYGYTF
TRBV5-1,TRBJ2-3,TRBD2,CASSEGLAGGTDTQYF
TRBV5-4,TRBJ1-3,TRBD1,CASSQGPPGQGVSGNTIYF
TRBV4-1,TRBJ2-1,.,CASSQGEYNEQFF
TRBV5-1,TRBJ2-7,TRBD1,CASSLRAGQGYHEQYF
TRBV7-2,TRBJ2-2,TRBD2,CASSHSGRGTGELFF
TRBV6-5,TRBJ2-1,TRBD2,CASVLAGPKSEQFF
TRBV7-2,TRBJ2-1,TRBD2,CASSSSGGSSYNEQFF
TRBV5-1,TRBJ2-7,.,CASSLSGQREQYF
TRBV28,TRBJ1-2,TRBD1,CASRRQGGIIGYTF